The 3 T cell receptor beta chains in this list originate from one sample, sequenced in a study of shared clonotypes between healthy human individuals. Libraries were prepared by immunoSEQ multiplex PCR; TCRdb keeps only in-frame clonotypes and omits some of them. Of some 1 million clones listed, about 75% are singletons. Material: memory CD4+ T cells sorted from blood. Regarding subset: CD45RA-negative fraction. These receptors came from a man aged 18 to 29 in good health.

This clone was counted a single time. The sample contains more than one DNA sequence encoding this CDR3. The chain has TRBV30 and TRBJ2-3, with D tentatively TRBD2 (5 bases). V was clipped by 2 bases and J by 6 bases, with 9 bases between them. The CDR3 totals 12 residues. Germline assignment: CDR1 GTSNPN and CDR2 SVGIG (reference sequence). CDR3 in amino acids: CAWSPRADTQYF. In DNA, the CDR3 is TGTGCCTGGAGTCCGAGGGCGGATACGCAGTATTTT. Filled out from reference TRBV30 and TRBJ2-3, the complete variable domain reads SQTIHQWPATLVQPVGSPLSLECTVEGTSNPNLYWYRQAAGRGLQLLFYSVGIGQISSEVPQNLSASRPQDRQFILSSKKLLLSDSGFYLCAWSPRADTQYFGPGTRLTVL.

A few counts support this clone. The rearrangement joins TRBV18 to TRBJ1-4, with unresolved D. This CDR3 contains 15 residues. Germline V gives CDR1 KGHSH, CDR2 LQKENI. V was shortened by 4 bases and J by 7 bases, with 16 bases between the two germline ends. DNA for the CDR3: TGTGCCAGCTCACAAGGGCTGGGGAGTGGTGAAAAACTGTTTTTT. Protein product: CASSQGLGSGEKLFF.

In the case of this clone: Other DNA sequences in the same sample also yield this CDR3. This rearrangement joins TRBV5-1 to TRBJ1-1; 9 nucleotides line up with TRBD1. The ends lost 2 bases at V and 4 bases at J; junction bases unmatched: 3. Germline-derived CDR1 and CDR2 are SGHRS and YFSETQ. This CDR3 comprises 14 residues. The CDR3 here is CASSLGQGSTEAFF. The CDR3, as DNA: TGCGCCAGCAGCTTAGGACAGGGGTCCACTGAAGCTTTCTTT.